Each of the 9 T cell receptor beta chains below was sequenced from the same sample in a study of CD4 and CD8 cells across lung adenocarcinoma regions. TCRdb reanalysed the PCR reads using MiXCR and keeps one entry per CDR3 protein. This table holds roughly 20,000 distinct CDR3 sequences, 46% found once. The sample consisted of CD4+ T cells from the margin of a lung tumor. The source is a male donor with lung adenocarcinoma. The CD4 and CD8 labels of this study may be unreliable.

As regards this clonotype: Germline and junction disagree at one end, which may indicate a read error. The chain carries TRBV6-5 and TRBJ2-3; D remains ambiguous. This CDR3 has 14 amino acids. CDR1 and CDR2 from the germline V gene are MNHEY and SVGAGI. The CDR3 coding sequence is TGTGCCAGCACGGTACTCTACCGCAAAGACACGCAGTACTTT. It encodes CASTVLYRKDTQYF.

The table lists this clonotype with many counts. The chain couples TRBV27 to TRBJ2-2; TRBD2 agrees at 14 bases. Unmatched junction bases numbered 5, after V lost 5 bases and J lost 6 bases. Germline CDR1 is MNHEY and CDR2 is SMNVEV (reference sequence). The CDR3 totals 16 residues. The CDR3, as DNA: TGTGCCAGCAGTGGGACTAGCGGGAGTCTGCCCGGGGAGCTGTTTTTT. Residues: CASSGTSGSLPGELFF.

The chain links TRBV6-1 to TRBJ2-3, with D perhaps TRBD2 (7 bases). The last part of the DNA fits TRBJ2-7 better; the J call may be wrong. The germline gives CDR1 MNHNS, CDR2 SASEGT. The CDR3 is 15 residues long. CDR3 region: CARGDGGGGPETQYF. The CDR3 bases are TGTGCCAGGGGGGACGGGGGCGGGGGCCCAGAGACGCAGTACTTC.

In its sample, this clonotype was seen a few times. The gene calls are TRBV10-1 and TRBJ2-1; possible D gene TRBD1, 6 bases. The DNA end favors TRBJ2-7, so the J call may be wrong. Germline lookup yields CDR1 WNHNN and CDR2 SYGVQD (reference sequence). This CDR3 comprises 16 residues. The CDR3 here is CASSVTGYYIGYEQYF. In DNA, the CDR3 is TGCGCCAGCAGTGTAACAGGGTACTATATTGGGTACGAGCAGTACTTC.

Notes on this clonotype: A read error may produce the germline difference seen at one junction end. V is TRBV27 and J is TRBJ2-3, with D perhaps TRBD1 (6 bases). This CDR3 is built from 16 residues. Germline lookup yields CDR1 MNHEY and CDR2 SMNVEV (reference sequence). Here the CDR3 reads CASSLTGTRLTDIQYF. CDR3 nucleotides: TGTGCCAGCAGTTTAACGGGGACACGCCTCACAGATATTCAGTACTTT.

The chain employs TRBV10-2 and TRBJ2-4; possibly TRBD1 or TRBD2 for D (5 bases each). Trimming removed 7 bases from V and 13 bases from J, with 23 bases in between. The CDR3 is 14 residues long. Germline V gene data show CDR1 as WSHSY and CDR2 as SAAADI. This CDR3 is CASTGLGATDTQYF. The CDR3 DNA reads TGCGCCAGCACGGGGCTGGGAGCCACAGACACGCAGTACTTC.

Regarding this clonotype: A junction end diverges from the germline sequence, so it may reflect a read error. This chain connects TRBV3-1 to TRBJ2-5, with D possibly being TRBD1 or TRBD2 (6 bases each). The CDR3 runs to 15 residues. Germline lookup yields CDR1 LGHDT and CDR2 YNNKEL (reference sequence). CDR3 nucleotide sequence: TGTGCCAGGAGCCTCGGGGGCCCTTCCCAAGACATCCAGTACTTC. This translates into CARSLGGPSQDIQYF.

The V gene is TRBV10-2, the J gene TRBJ1-5; 10 nucleotides line up with TRBD1. This CDR3 is built from 14 residues. Germline V gives CDR1 WSHSY, CDR2 SAAADI. V was clipped by 4 bases and J by 7 bases; unmatched bases: 4. The CDR3 nucleotides are TGCGCCAGCAGTGGGGACAGGGGTGCCCAGCCCCAGCATTTT. Its protein is CASSGDRGAQPQHF.

A word on this clonotype: With a much larger clone just one base away, this may be a read error. The chain is built from TRBV4-1 and TRBJ2-1, with D maybe TRBD1 (6 bases). Germline CDR1 MGHRA, CDR2 YSYEKL. The CDR3 runs to 14 residues. V lost 3 bases and J lost 13, with 19 bases in between. In DNA form, the CDR3 reads TGCGCCAGCAGCCAGTACGGACAGTCCAAAATTCAGTTCTTC. It specifies CASSQYGQSKIQFF.